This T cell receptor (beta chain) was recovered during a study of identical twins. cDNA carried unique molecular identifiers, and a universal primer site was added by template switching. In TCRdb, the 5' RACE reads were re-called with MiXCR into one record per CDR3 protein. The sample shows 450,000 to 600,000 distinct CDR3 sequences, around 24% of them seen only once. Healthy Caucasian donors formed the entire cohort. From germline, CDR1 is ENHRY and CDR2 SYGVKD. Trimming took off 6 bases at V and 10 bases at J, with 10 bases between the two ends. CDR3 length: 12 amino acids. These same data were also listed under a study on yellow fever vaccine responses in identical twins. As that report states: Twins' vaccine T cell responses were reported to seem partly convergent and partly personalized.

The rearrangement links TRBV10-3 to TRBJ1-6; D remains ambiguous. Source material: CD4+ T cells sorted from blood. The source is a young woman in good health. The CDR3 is CAISSSSSPLHF. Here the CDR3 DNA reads TGTGCCATCAGCTCATCCTCATCACCCCTCCACTTT.